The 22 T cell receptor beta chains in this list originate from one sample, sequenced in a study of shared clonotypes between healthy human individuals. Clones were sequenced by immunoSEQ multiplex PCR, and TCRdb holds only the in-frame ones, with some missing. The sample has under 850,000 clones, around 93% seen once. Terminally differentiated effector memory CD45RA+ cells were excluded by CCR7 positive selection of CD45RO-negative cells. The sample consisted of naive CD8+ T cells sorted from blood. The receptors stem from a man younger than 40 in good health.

The CDR3 protein is CASSWTSTGETQYF. The CDR3 region has the DNA TGTGCCAGCAGTTGGACTAGCACTGGAGAGACCCAGTACTTC. The rearrangement joins TRBV27 to TRBJ2-5, with 8 bases that match TRBD2. The V gene end was trimmed by 4 bases and the J gene end by 4 bases; junction bases not matched to a gene: 5. This CDR3 is built from 14 residues. The germline CDR1 and CDR2 sequences are MNHEY and SMNVEV (reference sequence).

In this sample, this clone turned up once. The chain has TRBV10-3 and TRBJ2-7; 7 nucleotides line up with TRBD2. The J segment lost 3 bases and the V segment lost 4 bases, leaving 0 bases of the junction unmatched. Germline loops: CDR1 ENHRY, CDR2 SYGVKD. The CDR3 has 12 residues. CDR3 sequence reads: CAISGDYYEQYF. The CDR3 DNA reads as TGTGCCATCAGTGGGGACTACTACGAGCAGTACTTC.

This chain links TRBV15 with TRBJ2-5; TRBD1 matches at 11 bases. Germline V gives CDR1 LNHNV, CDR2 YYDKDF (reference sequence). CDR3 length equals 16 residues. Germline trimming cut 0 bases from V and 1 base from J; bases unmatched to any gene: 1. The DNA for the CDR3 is TGTGCCACCAGCAGAGAGGACAGGGGGCCCCAAGAGACCCAGTACTTC. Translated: CATSREDRGPQETQYF.

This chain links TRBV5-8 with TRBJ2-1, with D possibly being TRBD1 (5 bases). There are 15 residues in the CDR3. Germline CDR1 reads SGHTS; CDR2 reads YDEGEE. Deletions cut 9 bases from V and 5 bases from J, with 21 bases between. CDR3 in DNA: TGTGCCACCCGACAGTCCTACCAAATCGACAATGAGCAGTTCTTC. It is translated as CATRQSYQIDNEQFF.

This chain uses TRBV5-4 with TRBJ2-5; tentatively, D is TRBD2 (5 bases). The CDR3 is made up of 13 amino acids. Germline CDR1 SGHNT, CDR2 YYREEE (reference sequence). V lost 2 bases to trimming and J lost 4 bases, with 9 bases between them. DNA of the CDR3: TGTGCCAGCAGCTTTGAGGGCGGAGAGACCCAGTACTTC. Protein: CASSFEGGETQYF.

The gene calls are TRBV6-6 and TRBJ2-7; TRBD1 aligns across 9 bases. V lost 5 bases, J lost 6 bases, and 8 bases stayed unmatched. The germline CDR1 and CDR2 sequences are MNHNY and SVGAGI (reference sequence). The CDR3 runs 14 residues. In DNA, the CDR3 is TGTGCCAGCAGTACGGGACAGGGTCCCGGCGAGCAGTACTTC. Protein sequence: CASSTGQGPGEQYF.

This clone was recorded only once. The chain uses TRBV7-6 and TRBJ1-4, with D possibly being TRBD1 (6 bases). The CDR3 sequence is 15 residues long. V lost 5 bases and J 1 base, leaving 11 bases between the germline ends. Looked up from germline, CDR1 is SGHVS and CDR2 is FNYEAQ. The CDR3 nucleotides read TGTGCCAGCAGCCCACAGGGACAAACTAATGAAAAACTGTTTTTT. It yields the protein CASSPQGQTNEKLFF.

CDR3 nucleotide sequence: TGTGCCTGGAGTCATGGACAGGGCGATGAGCAGTTCTTC. Residues: CAWSHGQGDEQFF. This chain joins TRBV30 and TRBJ2-1; 8 bases are a match to TRBD1. The germline CDR1 and CDR2 sequences are GTSNPN and SVGIG (reference sequence). Trimming cost V 2 bases and J 8 bases; bases outside gene matches: 5. The CDR3 runs 13 residues.

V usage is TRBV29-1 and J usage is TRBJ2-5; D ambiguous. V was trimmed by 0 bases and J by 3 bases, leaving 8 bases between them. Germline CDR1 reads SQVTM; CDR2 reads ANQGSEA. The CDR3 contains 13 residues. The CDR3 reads CSVEEMAEETQYF. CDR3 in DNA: TGCAGCGTTGAAGAGATGGCCGAAGAGACCCAGTACTTC.

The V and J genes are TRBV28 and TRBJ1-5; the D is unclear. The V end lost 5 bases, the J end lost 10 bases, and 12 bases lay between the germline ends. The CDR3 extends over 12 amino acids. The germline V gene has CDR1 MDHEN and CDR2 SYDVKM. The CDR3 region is CASSRPVRPQHF. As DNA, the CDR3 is TGTGCCAGCAGTCGGCCCGTTCGTCCCCAGCATTTT. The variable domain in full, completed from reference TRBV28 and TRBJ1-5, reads DVKVTQSSRYLVKRTGEKVFLECVQDMDHENMFWYRQDPGLGLRLIYFSYDVKMKEKGDIPEGYSVSREKKERFSLILESASTNQTSMYLCASSRPVRPQHFGDGTRLSIL.

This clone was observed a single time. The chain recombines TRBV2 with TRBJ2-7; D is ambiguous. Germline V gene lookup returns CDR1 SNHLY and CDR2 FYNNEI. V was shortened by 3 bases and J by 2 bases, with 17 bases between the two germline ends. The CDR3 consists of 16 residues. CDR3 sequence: CASSDPPASTTYEQYF. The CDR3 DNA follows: TGTGCCAGCAGTGACCCCCCCGCCAGCACCACCTACGAGCAGTACTTC.

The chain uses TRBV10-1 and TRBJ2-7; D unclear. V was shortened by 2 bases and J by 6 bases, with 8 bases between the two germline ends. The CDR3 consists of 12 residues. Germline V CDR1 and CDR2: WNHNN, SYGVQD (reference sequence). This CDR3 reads CASSETGLEQYF. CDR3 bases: TGCGCCAGCAGTGAGACGGGTCTCGAGCAGTACTTC.

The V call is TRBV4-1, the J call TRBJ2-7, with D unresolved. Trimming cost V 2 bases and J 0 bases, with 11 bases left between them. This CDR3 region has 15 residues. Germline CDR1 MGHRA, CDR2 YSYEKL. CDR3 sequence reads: CASSQIGGNSYEQYF. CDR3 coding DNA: TGCGCCAGCAGCCAAATCGGTGGAAACTCCTACGAGCAGTACTTC.

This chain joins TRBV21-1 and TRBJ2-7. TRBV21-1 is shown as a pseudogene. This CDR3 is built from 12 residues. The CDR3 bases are TGCTATACAACGGAAGGATCCTACGAGCAGTACTTC. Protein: CYTTEGSYEQYF.

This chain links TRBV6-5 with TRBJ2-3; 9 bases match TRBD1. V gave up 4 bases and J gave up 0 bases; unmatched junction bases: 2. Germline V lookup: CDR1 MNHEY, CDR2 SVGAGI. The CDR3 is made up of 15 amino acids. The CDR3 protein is CASSSGTGSTDTQYF. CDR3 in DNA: TGTGCCAGCAGTTCAGGGACAGGGAGCACAGATACGCAGTATTTT.

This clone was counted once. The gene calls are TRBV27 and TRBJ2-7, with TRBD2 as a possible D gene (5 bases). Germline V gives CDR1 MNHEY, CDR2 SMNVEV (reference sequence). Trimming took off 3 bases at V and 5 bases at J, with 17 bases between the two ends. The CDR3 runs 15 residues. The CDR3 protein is CASSFSRELFHEQYF. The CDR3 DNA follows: TGTGCCAGCAGTTTTTCGAGGGAGTTGTTCCACGAGCAGTACTTC.

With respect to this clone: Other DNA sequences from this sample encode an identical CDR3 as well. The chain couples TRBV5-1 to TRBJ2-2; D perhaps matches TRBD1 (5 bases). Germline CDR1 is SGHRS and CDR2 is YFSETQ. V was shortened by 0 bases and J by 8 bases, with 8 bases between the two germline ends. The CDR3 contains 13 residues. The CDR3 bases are TGCGCCAGCAGCTTGGAAGGGGTAGGGGAGCTGTTTTTT. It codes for CASSLEGVGELFF.

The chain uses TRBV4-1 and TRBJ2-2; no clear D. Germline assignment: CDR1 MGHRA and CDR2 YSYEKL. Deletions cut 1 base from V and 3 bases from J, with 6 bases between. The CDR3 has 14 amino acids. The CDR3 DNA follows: TGCGCCAGCAGCCAAGCCAGGCACACCGGGGAGCTGTTTTTT. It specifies CASSQARHTGELFF.

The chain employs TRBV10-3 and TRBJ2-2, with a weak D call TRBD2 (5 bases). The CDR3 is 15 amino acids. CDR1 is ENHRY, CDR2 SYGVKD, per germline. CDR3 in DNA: TGTGCATCCCGAGAGCCGGGAATTAACACCGGGGAGCTGTTTTTT. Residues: CASREPGINTGELFF.

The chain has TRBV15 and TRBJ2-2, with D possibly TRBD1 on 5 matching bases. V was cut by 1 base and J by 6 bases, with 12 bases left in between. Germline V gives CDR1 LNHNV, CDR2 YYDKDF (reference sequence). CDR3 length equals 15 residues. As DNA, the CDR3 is TGTGCCACCAGCAGAGTCCCAGGGATGGCCGGGGAGCTGTTTTTT. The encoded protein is CATSRVPGMAGELFF.

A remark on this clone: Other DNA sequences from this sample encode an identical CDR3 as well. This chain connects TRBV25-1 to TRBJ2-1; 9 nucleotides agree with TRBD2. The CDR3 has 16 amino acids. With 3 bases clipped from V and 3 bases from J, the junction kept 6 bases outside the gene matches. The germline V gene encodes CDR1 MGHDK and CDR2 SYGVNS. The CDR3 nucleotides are TGTGCCAGCAGTGAGTTGACTAGCGGACTCTACAATGAGCAGTTCTTC. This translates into CASSELTSGLYNEQFF.

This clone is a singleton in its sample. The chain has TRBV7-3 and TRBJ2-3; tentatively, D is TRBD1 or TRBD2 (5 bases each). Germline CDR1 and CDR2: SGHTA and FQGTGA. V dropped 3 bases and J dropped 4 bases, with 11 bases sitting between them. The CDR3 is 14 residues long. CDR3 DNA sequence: TGTGCCAGCAGCTTCGGGGCGTACCCAGATACGCAGTATTTT. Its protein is CASSFGAYPDTQYF.